The present TCR beta chain was sequenced within a study of shared clonotypes between healthy human individuals. Unmatched junction bases numbered 6, after V lost 5 bases and J lost 12 bases. The CDR3 loop spans 14 amino acids. CDR1 is ENHRY and CDR2 is SYGVKD in the germline V gene. Using immunoSEQ multiplex PCR, the repertoire was profiled, and TCRdb retains in-frame clones only, with some absent. The data contain hundreds of thousands of clones, 75% to 80% of them singletons. The origin of this receptor is a woman aged 40 to 49 in good health. Some clones in this sample may be carry-over from other donors' samples. Specimen: PBMCs. The gene calls are TRBV10-3 and TRBJ2-1, with 14 bases matching TRBD2. The CDR3 is CAISPGLAGEVQFF. The CDR3 DNA reads TGTGCCATCAGTCCGGGACTAGCGGGAGAAGTGCAGTTCTTC.